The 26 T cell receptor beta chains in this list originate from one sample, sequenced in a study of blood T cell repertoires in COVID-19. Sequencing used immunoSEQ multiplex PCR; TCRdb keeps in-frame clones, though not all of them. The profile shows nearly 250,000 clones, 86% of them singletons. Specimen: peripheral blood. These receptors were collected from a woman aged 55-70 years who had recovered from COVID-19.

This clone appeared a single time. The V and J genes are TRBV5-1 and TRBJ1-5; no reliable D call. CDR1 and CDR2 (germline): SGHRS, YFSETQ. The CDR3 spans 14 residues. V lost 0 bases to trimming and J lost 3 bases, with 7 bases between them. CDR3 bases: TGCGCCAGCAGCTTGGCCGGGAACAATCAGCCCCAGCATTTT. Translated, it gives CASSLAGNNQPQHF.

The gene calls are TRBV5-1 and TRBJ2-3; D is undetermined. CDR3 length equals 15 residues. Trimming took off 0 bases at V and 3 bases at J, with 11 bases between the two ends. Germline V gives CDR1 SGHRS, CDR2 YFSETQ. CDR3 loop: CASSLGIERTDTQYF. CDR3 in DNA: TGCGCCAGCAGCTTGGGCATCGAGAGGACAGATACGCAGTATTTT.

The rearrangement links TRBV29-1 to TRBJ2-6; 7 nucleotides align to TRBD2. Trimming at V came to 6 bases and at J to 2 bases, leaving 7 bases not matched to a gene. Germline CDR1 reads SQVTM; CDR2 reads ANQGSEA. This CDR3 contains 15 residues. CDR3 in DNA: TGCAGCGTCTTCACCGGGGGGACTGGGGCCAACGTCCTGACTTTC. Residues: CSVFTGGTGANVLTF.

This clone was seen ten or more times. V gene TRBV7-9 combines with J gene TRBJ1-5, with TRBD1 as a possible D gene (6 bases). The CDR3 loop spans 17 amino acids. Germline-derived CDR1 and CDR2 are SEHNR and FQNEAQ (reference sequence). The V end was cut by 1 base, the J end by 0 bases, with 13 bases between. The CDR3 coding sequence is TGTGCCAGCAGCTTAGGGATGGGGACATCTAGCAATCAGCCCCAGCATTTT. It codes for CASSLGMGTSSNQPQHF.

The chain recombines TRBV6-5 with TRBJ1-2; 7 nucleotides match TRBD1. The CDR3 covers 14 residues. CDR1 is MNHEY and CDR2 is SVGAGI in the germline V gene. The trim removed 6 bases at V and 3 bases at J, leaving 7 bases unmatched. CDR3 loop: CASSQTGRYYGYTF. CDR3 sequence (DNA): TGTGCCAGCAGCCAGACAGGGCGCTACTATGGCTACACCTTC.

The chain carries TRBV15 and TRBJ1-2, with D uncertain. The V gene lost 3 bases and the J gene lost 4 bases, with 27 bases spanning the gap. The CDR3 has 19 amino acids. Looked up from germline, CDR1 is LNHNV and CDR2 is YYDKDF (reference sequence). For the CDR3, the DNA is TGTGCCACCAGCAGGGACTGGTCCTCACCGCCTGCTTTAGGCTATGGCTACACCTTC. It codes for CATSRDWSSPPALGYGYTF.

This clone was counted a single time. CDR3 coding DNA: TGTGCCAGCAATGATAGGCAGTACTCGGGGACTAATGAAAAACTGTTTTTT. Its protein product is CASNDRQYSGTNEKLFF. V and J are TRBV6-1 and TRBJ1-4; D unclear. V was cut by 7 bases and J by 2 bases, with 20 bases left in between. The CDR3 has 17 amino acids. CDR1 MNHNS and CDR2 SASEGT come from the germline V gene.

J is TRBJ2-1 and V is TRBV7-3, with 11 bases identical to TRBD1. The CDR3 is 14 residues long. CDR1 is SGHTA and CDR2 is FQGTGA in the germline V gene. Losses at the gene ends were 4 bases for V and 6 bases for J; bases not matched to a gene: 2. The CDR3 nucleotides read TGTGCCAGCAGCTCCGGGACAGGGGGCAATGAGCAGTTCTTC. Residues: CASSSGTGGNEQFF.

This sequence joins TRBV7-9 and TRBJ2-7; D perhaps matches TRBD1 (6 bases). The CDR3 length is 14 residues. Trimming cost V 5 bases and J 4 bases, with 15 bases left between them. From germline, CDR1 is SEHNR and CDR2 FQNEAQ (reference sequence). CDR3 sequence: CASSLIGQGYEQYF. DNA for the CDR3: TGTGCCAGCAGCCTTATAGGGCAGGGGTACGAGCAGTACTTC. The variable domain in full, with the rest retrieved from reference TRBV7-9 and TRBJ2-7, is DTGVSQNPRHKITKRGQNVTFRCDPISEHNRLYWYRQTLGQGPEFLTYFQNEAQLEKSRLLSDRFSAERPKGSFSTLEIQRTEQGDSAMYLCASSLIGQGYEQYFGPGTRLTVT.

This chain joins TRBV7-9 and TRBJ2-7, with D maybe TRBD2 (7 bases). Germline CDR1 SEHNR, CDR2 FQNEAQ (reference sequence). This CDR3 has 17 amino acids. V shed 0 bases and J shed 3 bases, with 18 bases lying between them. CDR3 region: CASSLAGRGPRGYEQYF. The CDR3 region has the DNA TGTGCCAGCAGCTTAGCGGGGCGGGGGCCTCGAGGCTACGAGCAGTACTTC.

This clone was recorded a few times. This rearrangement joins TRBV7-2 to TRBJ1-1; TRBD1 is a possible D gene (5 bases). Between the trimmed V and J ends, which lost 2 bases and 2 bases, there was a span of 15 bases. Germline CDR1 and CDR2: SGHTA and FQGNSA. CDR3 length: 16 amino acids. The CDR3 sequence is CASSLQGTGGNTEAFF. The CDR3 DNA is TGTGCCAGCAGCTTACAAGGGACGGGGGGTAACACTGAAGCTTTCTTT.

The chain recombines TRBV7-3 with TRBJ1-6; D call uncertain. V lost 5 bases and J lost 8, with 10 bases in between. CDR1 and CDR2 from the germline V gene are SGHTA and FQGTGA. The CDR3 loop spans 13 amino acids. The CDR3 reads CASSLGQYSPLHF. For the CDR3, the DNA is TGTGCCAGCAGCCTTGGTCAGTATTCACCCCTCCACTTT.

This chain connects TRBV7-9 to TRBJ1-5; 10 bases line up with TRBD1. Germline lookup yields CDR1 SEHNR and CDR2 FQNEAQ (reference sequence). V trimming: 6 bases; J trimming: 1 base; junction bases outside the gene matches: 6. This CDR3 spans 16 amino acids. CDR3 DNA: TGTGCCAGCAGTTCCCGACAGGGGGCAAGCAATCAGCCCCAGCATTTT. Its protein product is CASSSRQGASNQPQHF.

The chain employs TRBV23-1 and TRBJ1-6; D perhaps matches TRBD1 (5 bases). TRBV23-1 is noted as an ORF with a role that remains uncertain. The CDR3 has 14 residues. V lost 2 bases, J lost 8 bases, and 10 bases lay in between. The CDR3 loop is CASSQPNRHSPLHF. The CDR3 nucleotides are TGCGCCAGCAGTCAACCTAACAGGCATTCACCCCTCCACTTT.

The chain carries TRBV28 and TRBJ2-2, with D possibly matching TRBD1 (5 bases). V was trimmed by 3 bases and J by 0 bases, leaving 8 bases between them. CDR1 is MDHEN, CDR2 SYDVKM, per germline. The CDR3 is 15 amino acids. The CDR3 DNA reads TGTGCCAGCAGTTTTACAGGAGCGAACACCGGGGAGCTGTTTTTT. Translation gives CASSFTGANTGELFF. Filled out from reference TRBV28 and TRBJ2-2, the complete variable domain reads DVKVTQSSRYLVKRTGEKVFLECVQDMDHENMFWYRQDPGLGLRLIYFSYDVKMKEKGDIPEGYSVSREKKERFSLILESASTNQTSMYLCASSFTGANTGELFFGEGSRLTVL.

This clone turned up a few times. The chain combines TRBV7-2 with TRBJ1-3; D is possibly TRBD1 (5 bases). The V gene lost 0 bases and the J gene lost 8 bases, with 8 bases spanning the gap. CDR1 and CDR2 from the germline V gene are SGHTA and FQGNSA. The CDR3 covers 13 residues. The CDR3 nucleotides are TGTGCCAGCAGCTTAGCCCCGGGGGACACCATATATTTT. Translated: CASSLAPGDTIYF.

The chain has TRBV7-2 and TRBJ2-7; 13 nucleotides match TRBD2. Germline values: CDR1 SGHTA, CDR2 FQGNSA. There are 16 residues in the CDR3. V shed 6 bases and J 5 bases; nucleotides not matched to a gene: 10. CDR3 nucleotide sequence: TGTGCCAGCAGACCGGGACTAGCGGGGAGGTTTGACGAGCAGTACTTC. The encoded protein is CASRPGLAGRFDEQYF.

The CDR3 bases are TGTGCCAGCAGCCAAGATGCGAGCTCGGGAGGGGAGACCCAGTACTTC. It codes for CASSQDASSGGETQYF. J is TRBJ2-5 and V is TRBV3-1 (or the pseudogene TRBV3-2), with TRBD2 identical over 8 bases. The CDR3 runs to 16 residues. CDR1 and CDR2 from the germline V gene are LGHDT and YNNKEL (reference sequence). V dropped 0 bases and J dropped 5; count of bases not matched to a gene: 8.

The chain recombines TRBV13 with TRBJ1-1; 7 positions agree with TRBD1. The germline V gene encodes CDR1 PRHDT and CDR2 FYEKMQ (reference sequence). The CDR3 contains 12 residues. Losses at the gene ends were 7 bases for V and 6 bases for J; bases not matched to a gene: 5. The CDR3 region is CASTTGVAEAFF. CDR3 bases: TGTGCCAGCACCACAGGGGTCGCTGAAGCTTTCTTT.

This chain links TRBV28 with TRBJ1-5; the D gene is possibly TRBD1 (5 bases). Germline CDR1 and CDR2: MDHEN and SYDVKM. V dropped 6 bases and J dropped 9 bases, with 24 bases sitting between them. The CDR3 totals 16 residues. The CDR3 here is CASRGTGTLLGAPQHF. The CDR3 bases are TGTGCCAGCAGGGGAACCGGGACTCTTCTCGGGGCGCCCCAGCATTTT.

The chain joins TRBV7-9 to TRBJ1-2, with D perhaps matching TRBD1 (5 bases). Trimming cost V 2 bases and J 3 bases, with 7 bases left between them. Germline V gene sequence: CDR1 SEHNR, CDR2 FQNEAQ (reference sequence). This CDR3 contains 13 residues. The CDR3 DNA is TGTGCCAGCAGCTTACAAGGGGACTATGGCTACACCTTC. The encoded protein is CASSLQGDYGYTF.

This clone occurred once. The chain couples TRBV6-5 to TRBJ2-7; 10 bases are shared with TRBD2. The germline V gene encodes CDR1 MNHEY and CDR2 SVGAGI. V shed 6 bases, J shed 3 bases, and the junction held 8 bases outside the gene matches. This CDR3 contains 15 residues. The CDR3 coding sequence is TGTGCCAGCAGCCTCGCTCAGCGGGGGGGCTACGAGCAGTACTTC. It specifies CASSLAQRGGYEQYF.

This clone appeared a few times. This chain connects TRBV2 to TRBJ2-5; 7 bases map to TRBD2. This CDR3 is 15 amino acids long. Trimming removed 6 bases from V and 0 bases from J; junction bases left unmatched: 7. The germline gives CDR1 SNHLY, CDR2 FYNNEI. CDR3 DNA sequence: TGTGCCAGCAGAGACCTAGCGGCGTACCAAGAGACCCAGTACTTC. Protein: CASRDLAAYQETQYF.

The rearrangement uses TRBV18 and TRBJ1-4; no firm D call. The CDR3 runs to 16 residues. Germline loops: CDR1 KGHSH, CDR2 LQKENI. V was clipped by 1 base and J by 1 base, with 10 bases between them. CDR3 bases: TGTGCCAGCTCACCACAGTTAACAGAAACTAATGAAAAACTGTTTTTT. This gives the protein CASSPQLTETNEKLFF.

The CDR3 loop reads CASSERGTTDTQYF. The CDR3 DNA is TGTGCCAGCAGTGAGCGGGGGACCACAGATACGCAGTATTTT. The chain combines TRBV6-4 with TRBJ2-3, with TRBD2 identical over 7 bases. Germline CDR1 and CDR2: MRHNA and SNTAGT. V shed 3 bases and J 2 bases; nucleotides not matched to a gene: 2. The CDR3 consists of 14 residues.

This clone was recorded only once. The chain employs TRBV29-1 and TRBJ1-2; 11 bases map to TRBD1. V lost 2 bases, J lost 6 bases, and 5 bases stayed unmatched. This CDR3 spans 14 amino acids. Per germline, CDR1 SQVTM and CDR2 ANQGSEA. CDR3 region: CSVETGQGAHGYTF. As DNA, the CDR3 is TGCAGCGTTGAAACAGGACAGGGGGCGCATGGCTACACCTTC.